A single T cell receptor beta chain is shown here with its context. Only in-frame clones appear in the TCRdb table, and some are missing; sequencing was by immunoSEQ multiplex PCR. The sample records over 30,000 clones, around 97% being singletons. These data are taken from a study of T cells in tuberculosis. V shed 4 bases, J shed 1 base, and the junction held 10 bases outside the gene matches. Germline loops: CDR1 MGHRA, CDR2 YSYEKL. The CDR3 has 17 amino acids. J is TRBJ2-3 and V is TRBV4-1; 8 bases fit TRBD2. What was sequenced was PBMCs. The sequence derives from a donor aged 10 to 29 with latent tuberculosis or without tuberculosis infection. The CDR3 nucleotides are TGCGCCAGCAGCCTCTGGACTAGCTCGGTGGGCACAGATACGCAGTATTTT. It is translated as CASSLWTSSVGTDTQYF.